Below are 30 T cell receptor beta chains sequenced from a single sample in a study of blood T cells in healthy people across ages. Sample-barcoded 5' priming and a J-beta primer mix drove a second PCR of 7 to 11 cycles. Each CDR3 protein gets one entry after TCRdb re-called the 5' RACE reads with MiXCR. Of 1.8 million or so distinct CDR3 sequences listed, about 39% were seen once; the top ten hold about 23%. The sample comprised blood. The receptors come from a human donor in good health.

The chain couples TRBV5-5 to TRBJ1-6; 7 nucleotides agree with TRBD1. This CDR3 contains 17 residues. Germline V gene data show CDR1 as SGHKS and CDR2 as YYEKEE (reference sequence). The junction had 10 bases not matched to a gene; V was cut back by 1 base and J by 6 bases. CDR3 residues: CASSLTPTGSSNSPLHF. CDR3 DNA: TGTGCCAGCAGCTTGACACCGACAGGGAGTAGTAATTCACCCCTCCACTTT. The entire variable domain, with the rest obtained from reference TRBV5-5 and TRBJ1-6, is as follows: DAGVTQSPTHLIKTRGQQVTLRCSPISGHKSVSWYQQVLGQGPQFIFQYYEKEERGRGNFPDRFSARQFPNYSSELNVNALLLGDSALYLCASSLTPTGSSNSPLHFGNGTRLTVT.

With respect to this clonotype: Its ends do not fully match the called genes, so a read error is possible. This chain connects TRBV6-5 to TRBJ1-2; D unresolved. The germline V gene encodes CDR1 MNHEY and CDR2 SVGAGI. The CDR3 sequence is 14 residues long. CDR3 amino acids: CASSYSEGIYGHTF. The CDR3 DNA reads TGTGCCAGCAGTTACTCAGAGGGAATCTATGGCCACACCTTC.

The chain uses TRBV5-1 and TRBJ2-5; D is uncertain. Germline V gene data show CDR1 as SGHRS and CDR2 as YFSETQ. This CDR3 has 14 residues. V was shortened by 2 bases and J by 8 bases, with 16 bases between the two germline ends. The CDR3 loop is CASSFAHDFPTQYF. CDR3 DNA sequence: TGCGCCAGCAGCTTCGCCCACGATTTCCCCACCCAGTACTTC.

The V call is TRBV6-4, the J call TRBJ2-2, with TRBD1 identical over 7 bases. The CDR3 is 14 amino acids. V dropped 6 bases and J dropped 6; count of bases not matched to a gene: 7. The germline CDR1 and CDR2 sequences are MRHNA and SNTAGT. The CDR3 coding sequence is TGTGCCAGCAGCCGGGACAGAGACCCCGGGGAGCTGTTTTTT. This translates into CASSRDRDPGELFF.

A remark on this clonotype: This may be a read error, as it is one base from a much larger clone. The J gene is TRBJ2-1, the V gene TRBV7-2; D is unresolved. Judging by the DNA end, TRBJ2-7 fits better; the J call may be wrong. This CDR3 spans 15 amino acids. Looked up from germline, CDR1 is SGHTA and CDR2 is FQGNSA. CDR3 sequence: CASSLVAVIYNEQYF. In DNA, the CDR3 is TGTGCCAGCAGCTTAGTGGCAGTCATCTACAATGAGCAGTACTTC.

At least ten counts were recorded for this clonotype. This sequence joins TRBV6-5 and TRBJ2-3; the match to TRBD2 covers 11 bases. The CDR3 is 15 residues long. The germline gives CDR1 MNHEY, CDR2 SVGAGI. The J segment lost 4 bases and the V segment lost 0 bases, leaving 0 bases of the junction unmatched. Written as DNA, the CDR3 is TGTGCCAGCAGTTACTCGGGACTAGCGGCAGATACGCAGTATTTT. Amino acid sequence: CASSYSGLAADTQYF.

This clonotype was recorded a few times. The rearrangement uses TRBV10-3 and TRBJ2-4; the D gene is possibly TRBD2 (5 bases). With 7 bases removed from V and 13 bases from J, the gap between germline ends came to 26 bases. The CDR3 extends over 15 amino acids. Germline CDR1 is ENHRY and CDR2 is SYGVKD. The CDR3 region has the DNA TGTGCCATCACTTACTCCGGTCCGGACGGAGGAGAGCAGTACTTC. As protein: CAITYSGPDGGEQYF.

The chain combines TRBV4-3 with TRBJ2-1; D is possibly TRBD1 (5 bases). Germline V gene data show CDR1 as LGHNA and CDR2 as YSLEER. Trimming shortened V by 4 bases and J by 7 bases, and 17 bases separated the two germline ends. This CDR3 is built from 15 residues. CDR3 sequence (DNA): TGCGCCAGCAGCCCAGGACACCTAAAAGAGAATGAGCAGTTCTTC. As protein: CASSPGHLKENEQFF.

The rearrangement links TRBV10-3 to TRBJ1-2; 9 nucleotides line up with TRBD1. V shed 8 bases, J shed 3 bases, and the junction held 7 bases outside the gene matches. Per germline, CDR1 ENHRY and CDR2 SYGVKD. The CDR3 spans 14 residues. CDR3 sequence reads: CAIGMGQGDYGYTF. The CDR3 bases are TGTGCCATCGGAATGGGACAGGGAGACTATGGCTACACCTTC.

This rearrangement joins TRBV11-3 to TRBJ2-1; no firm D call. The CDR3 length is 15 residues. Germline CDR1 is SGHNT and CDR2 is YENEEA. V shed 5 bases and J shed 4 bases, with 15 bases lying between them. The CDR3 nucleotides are TGTGCCAGCAGCCACGTGGCCTCAACATACAATGAGCAGTTCTTC. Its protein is CASSHVASTYNEQFF. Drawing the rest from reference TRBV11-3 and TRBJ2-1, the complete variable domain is EAGVVQSPRYKIIEKKQPVAFWCNPISGHNTLYWYLQNLGQGPELLIRYENEEAVDDSQLPKDRFSAERLKGVDSTLKIQPAELGDSAVYLCASSHVASTYNEQFFGPGTRLTVL.

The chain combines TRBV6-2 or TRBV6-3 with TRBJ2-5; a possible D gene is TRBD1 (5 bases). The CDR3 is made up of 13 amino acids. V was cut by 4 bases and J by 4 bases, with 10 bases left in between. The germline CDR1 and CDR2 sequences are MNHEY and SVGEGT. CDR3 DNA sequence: TGTGCCAGCAGTTGGAACAGGCCAGAGACCCAGTACTTC. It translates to CASSWNRPETQYF.

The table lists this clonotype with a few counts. The CDR3 bases are TGCAGTGCTGGCTCGACAGGGGACGTCTACGAGCAGTACTTC. As protein: CSAGSTGDVYEQYF. The V call is TRBV20-1, the J call TRBJ2-7; TRBD1 aligns across 8 bases. Germline loops: CDR1 DFQATT, CDR2 SNEGSKA (reference sequence). V shed 5 bases and J 3 bases; nucleotides not matched to a gene: 9. CDR3 length: 14 amino acids.

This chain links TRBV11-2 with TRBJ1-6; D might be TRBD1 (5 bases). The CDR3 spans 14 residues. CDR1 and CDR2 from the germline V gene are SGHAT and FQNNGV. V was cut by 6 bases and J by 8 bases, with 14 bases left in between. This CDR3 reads CASRGLGEDSPLHF. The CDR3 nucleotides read TGTGCCAGCAGGGGTCTAGGGGAGGATTCACCCCTCCACTTT.

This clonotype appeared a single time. The CDR3 region has the DNA TGTGCCAGCGGGACAGGGAGAGGGGTGCAGCCCCAGCATTTT. Encoded protein: CASGTGRGVQPQHF. This chain joins TRBV7-8 and TRBJ1-5; 9 nucleotides agree with TRBD1. This CDR3 comprises 14 residues. Germline loops: CDR1 SGHVS, CDR2 FQNEAQ. V gave up 8 bases and J gave up 7 bases; unmatched junction bases: 9.

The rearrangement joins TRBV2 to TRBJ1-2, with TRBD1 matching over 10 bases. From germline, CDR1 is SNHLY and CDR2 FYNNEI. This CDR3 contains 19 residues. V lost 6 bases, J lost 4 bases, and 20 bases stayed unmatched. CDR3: CASSSPRDRGSFGGYGYTF. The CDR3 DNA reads TGTGCCAGCAGCTCACCCCGGGACAGGGGCTCGTTTGGAGGCTATGGCTACACCTTC.

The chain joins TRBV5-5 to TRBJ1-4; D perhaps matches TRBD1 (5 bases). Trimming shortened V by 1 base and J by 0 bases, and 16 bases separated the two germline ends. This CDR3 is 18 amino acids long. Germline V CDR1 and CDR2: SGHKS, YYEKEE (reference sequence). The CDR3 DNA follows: TGTGCCAGCAGCTTGACGGGGCTACCCTACACAACTAATGAAAAACTGTTTTTT. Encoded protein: CASSLTGLPYTTNEKLFF.

The CDR3 loop reads CSGEGAYNEQFF. The CDR3 DNA reads TGCAGTGGAGAGGGGGCCTACAATGAGCAGTTCTTC. The V gene is TRBV20-1, the J gene TRBJ2-1; a weak D match, TRBD1 (6 bases). The V and J ends lost 7 bases and 2 bases respectively, with 9 bases between them. The CDR3 is 12 residues long. CDR1 is DFQATT and CDR2 is SNEGSKA in the germline V gene (reference sequence).

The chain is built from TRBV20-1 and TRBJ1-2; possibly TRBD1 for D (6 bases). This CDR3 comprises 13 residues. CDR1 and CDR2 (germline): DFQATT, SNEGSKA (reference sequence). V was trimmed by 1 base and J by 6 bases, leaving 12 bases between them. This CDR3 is CSARVQGVHGYTF. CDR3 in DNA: TGCAGTGCTAGAGTACAGGGAGTCCATGGCTACACCTTC.

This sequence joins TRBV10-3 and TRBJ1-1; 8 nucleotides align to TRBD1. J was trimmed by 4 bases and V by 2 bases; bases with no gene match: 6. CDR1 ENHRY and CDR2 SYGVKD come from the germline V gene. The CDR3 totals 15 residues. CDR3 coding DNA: TGTGCCATCAGTGAGGTGACAGGGGTTGTCACTGAAGCTTTCTTT. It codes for CAISEVTGVVTEAFF.

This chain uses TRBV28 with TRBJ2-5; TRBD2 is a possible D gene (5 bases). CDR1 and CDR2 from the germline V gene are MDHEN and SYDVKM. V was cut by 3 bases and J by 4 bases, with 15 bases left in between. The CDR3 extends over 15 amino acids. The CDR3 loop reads CASSFGELRAETQYF. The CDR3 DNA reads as TGTGCCAGCAGTTTTGGGGAACTGAGGGCAGAGACCCAGTACTTC.

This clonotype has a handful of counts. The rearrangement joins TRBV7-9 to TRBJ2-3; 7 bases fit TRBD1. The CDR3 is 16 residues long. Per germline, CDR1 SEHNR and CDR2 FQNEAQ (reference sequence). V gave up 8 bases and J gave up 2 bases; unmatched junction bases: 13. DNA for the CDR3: TGTGCCAGCCAGGTCCGATGGGACAGCCCCACAGATACGCAGTATTTT. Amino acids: CASQVRWDSPTDTQYF.

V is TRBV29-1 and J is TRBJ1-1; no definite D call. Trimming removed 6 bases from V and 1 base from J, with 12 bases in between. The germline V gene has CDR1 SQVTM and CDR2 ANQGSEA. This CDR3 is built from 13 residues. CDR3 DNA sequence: TGCAGCGTGCTCCCCTGGGGGAACACTGAAGCTTTCTTT. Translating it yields CSVLPWGNTEAFF.

CDR3 in DNA: TGTGCCAGCACGCCTGGCCCCATCTATGGCTACACCTTC. Amino acids: CASTPGPIYGYTF. The V and J genes are TRBV12-3 or TRBV12-4 and TRBJ1-2, with D uncertain. V shed 7 bases and J shed 4 bases, with 13 bases lying between them. The length of the CDR3 is 13 residues.

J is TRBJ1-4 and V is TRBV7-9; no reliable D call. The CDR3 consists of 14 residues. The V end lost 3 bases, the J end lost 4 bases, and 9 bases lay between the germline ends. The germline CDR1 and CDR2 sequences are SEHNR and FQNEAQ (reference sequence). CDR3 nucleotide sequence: TGTGCCAGCAGCTTCGTCAGAATTAATGAAAAACTGTTTTTT. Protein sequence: CASSFVRINEKLFF.

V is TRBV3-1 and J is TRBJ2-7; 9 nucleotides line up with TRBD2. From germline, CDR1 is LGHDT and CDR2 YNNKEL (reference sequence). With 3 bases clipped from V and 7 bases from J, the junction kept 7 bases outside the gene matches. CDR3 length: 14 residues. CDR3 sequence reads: CASSHLAGTWEQYF. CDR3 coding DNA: TGTGCCAGCAGCCATCTAGCGGGGACTTGGGAGCAGTACTTC.

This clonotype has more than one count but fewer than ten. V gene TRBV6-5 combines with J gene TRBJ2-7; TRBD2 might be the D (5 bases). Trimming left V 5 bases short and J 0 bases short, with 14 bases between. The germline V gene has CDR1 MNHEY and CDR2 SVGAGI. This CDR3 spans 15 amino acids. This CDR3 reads CASSNDYPFSYEQYF. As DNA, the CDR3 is TGTGCCAGCAGTAACGACTACCCGTTCTCCTACGAGCAGTACTTC.

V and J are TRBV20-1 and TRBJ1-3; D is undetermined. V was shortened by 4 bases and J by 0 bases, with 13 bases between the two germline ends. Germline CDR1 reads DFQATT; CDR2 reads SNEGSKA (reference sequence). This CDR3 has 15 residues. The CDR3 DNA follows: TGCAGTGCTATTAACCCAAATATCTCTGGAAACACCATATATTTT. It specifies CSAINPNISGNTIYF.

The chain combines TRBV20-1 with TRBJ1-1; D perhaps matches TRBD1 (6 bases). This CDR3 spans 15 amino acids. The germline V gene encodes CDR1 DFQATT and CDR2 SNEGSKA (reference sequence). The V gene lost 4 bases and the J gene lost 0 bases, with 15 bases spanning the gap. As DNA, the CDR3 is TGCAGTGCTAAGGGGGGGGATCAAATGAACACTGAAGCTTTCTTT. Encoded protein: CSAKGGDQMNTEAFF.

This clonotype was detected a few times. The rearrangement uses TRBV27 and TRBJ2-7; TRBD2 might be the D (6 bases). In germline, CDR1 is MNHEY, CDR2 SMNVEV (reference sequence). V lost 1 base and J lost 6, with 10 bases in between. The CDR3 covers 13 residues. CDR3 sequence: CASSLFGGAEQYF. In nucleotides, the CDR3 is TGTGCCAGCAGTTTATTCGGGGGAGCCGAGCAGTACTTC.

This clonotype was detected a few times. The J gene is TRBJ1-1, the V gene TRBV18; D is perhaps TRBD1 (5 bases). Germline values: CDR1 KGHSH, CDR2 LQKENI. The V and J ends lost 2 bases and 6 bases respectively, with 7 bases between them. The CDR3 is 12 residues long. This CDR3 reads CASSPGAAEAFF. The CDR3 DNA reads TGTGCCAGCTCACCAGGGGCGGCTGAAGCTTTCTTT.